Listed here are 2 T cell receptor beta chains from one sample, sequenced in a study of shared clonotypes between healthy human individuals. Using immunoSEQ multiplex PCR, the repertoire was profiled, and TCRdb retains in-frame clones only, with some absent. The table includes 2 million to 2.5 million clones, 85% to 95% detected once. The sequenced sample consisted of naive CD4+ T cells from PBMCs. The sample's subset: CD45RA+ positively selected. The receptors stem from a young man in good health. Some clones in this sample may be carry-over from other donors' samples.

A word on this clone: This specimen includes other DNA sequences encoding the same CDR3. The chain recombines TRBV2 with TRBJ2-5, with TRBD2 matching over 8 bases. This CDR3 has 13 amino acids. V trimming: 5 bases; J trimming: 4 bases; junction bases outside the gene matches: 3. The germline gives CDR1 SNHLY, CDR2 FYNNEI. DNA for the CDR3: TGTGCCAGCAGTTCCCTAGCGGGAGAGACCCAGTACTTC. Residues: CASSSLAGETQYF.

This chain connects TRBV4-1 to TRBJ2-7, with TRBD1 identical over 8 bases. This CDR3 is 14 amino acids long. CDR1 and CDR2 from the germline V gene are MGHRA and YSYEKL. J lost 2 bases, V lost 4 bases, and 4 bases had no gene match. The CDR3 reads CASSPRQGPYEQYF. CDR3 DNA: TGCGCCAGCAGCCCCCGACAGGGGCCCTACGAGCAGTACTTC.